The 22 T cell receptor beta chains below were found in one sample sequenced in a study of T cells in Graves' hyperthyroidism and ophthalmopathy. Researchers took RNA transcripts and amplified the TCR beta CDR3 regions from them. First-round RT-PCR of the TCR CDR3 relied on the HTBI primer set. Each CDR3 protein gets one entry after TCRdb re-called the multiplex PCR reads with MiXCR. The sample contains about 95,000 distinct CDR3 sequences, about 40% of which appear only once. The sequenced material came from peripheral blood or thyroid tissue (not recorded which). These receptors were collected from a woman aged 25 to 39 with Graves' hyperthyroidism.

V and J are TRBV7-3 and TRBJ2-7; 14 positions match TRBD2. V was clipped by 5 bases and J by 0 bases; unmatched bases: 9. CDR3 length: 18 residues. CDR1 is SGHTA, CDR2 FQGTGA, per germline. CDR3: CASSLDGTSGGSSYEQYF. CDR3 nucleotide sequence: TGTGCCAGCAGCCTAGATGGGACTAGCGGGGGAAGCTCCTACGAGCAGTACTTC. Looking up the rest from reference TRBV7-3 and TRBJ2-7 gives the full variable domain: GAGVSQTPSNKVTEKGKYVELRCDPISGHTALYWYRQSLGQGPEFLIYFQGTGAADDSGLPNDRFFAVRPEGSVSTLKIQRTERGDSAVYLCASSLDGTSGGSSYEQYFGPGTRLTVT.

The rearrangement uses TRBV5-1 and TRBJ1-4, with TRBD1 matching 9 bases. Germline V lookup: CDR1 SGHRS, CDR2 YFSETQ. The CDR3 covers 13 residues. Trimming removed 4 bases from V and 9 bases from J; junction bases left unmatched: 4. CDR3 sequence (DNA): TGCGCCAGCAGCCCCGGGACAGGGAAAAAACTGTTTTTT. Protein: CASSPGTGKKLFF.

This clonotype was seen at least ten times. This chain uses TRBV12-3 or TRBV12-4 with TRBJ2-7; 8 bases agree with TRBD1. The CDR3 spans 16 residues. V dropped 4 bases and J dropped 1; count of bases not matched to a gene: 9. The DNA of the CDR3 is TGTGCCAGCAGTTCGCCCTCCGGGACAGGTTCCTACGAGCAGTACTTC. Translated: CASSSPSGTGSYEQYF.

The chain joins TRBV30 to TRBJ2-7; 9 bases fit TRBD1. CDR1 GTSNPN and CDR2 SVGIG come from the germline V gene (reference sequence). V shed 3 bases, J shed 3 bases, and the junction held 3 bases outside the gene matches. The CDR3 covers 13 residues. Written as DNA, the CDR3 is TGTGCCTGGAGCCGACAGGGGGTCTACGAGCAGTACTTC. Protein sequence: CAWSRQGVYEQYF.

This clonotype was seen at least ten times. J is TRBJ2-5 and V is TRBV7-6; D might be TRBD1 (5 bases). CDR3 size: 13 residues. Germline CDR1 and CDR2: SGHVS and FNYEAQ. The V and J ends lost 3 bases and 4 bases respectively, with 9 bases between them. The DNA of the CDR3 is TGTGCCAGCAGCTTGGGGCCCCGAGAGACCCAGTACTTC. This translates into CASSLGPRETQYF.

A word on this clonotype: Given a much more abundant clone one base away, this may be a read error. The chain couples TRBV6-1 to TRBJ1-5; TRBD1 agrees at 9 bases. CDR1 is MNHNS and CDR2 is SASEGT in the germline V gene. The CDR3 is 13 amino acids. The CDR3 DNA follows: TGTGCCAGCCGGCGGGACAGGGTTGAGCCCCAGCGTTTT. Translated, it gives CASRRDRVEPQRF.

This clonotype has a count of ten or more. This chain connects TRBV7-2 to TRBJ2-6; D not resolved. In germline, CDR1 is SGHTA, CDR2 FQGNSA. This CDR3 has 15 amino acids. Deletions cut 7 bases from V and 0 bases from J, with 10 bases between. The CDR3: CASTIVVSGANVLTF. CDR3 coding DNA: TGTGCCAGCACCATAGTGGTCTCTGGGGCCAACGTCCTGACTTTC.

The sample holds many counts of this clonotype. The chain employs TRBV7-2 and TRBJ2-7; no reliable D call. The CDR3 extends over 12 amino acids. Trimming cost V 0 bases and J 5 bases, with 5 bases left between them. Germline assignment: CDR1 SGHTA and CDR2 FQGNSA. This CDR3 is CASSLAYHEQYF. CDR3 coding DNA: TGTGCCAGCAGCTTAGCATACCACGAGCAGTACTTC.

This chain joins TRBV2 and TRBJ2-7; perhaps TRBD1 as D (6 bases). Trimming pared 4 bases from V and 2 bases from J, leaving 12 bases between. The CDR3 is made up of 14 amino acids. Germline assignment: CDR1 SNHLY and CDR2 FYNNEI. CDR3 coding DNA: TGTGCCAGCAGTGTTGGGGGCCCAACCTACGAGCAGTACTTC. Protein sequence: CASSVGGPTYEQYF. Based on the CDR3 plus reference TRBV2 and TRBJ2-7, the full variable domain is EPEVTQTPSHQVTQMGQEVILRCVPISNHLYFYWYRQILGQKVEFLVSFYNNEISEKSEIFDDQFSVERPDGSNFTLKIRSTKLEDSAMYFCASSVGGPTYEQYFGPGTRLTVT.

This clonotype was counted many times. CDR3 amino acids: CASSPQGDGTEAFF. As DNA, the CDR3 is TGTGCCAGCAGTCCACAGGGGGATGGCACTGAAGCTTTCTTT. This chain uses TRBV7-2 with TRBJ1-1, with 8 bases identical to TRBD1. The CDR3 extends over 14 amino acids. In germline, CDR1 is SGHTA, CDR2 FQGNSA. The trim removed 6 bases at V and 4 bases at J, leaving 7 bases unmatched.

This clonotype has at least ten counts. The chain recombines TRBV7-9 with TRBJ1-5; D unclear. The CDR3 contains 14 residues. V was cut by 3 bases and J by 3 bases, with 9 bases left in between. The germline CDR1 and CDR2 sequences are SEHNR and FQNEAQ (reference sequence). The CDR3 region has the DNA TGTGCCAGCAGCTTGGGCGGTTTCAATCAGCCCCAGCATTTT. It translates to CASSLGGFNQPQHF.

The CDR3 DNA is TGCAGTGCTAGAGCACAGGGCGGCTCACCCCTCCACTTT. It translates to CSARAQGGSPLHF. The chain employs TRBV20-1 and TRBJ1-6; weak D call: TRBD1 (6 bases). Looked up from germline, CDR1 is DFQATT and CDR2 is SNEGSKA (reference sequence). The CDR3 sequence is 13 residues long. Deletions cut 1 base from V and 10 bases from J, with 11 bases between.

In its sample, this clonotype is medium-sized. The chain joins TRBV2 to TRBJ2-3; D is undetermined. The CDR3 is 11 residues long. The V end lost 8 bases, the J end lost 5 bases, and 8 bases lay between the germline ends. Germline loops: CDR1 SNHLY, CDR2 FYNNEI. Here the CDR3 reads CASSTEDTQYF. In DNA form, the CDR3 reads TGTGCCAGCTCTACAGAAGATACGCAGTATTTT.

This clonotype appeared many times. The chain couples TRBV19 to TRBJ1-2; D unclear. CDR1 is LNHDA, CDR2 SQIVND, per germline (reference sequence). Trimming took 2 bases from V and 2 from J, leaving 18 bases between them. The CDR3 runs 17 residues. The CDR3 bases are TGTGCCAGTAGTATACACCCCCCGACGAGTGGAAACTATGGCTACACCTTC. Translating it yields CASSIHPPTSGNYGYTF. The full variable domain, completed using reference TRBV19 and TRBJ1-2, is DGGITQSPKYLFRKEGQNVTLSCEQNLNHDAMYWYRQDPGQGLRLIYYSQIVNDFQKGDIAEGYSVSREKKESFPLTVTSAQKNPTAFYLCASSIHPPTSGNYGYTFGSGTRLTVV.

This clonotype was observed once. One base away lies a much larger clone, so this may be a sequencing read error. Here the CDR3 reads CATSEWPGGAISYEQYF. DNA of the CDR3: TGTGCCACCAGTGAGTGGCCGGGAGGGGCTATCTCCTACGAGCAGTACTTC. V gene TRBV10-3 combines with J gene TRBJ2-7, with 8 bases that match TRBD2. This CDR3 contains 17 residues. Per the germline V gene, CDR1 is ENHRY and CDR2 is SYGVKD.

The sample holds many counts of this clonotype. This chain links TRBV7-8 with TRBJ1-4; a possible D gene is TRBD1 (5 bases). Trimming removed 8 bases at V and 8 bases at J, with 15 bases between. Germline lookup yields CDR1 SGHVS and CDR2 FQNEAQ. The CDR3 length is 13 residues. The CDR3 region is CASSYRGGEKLFF. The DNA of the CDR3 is TGTGCCAGCTCCTACCGGGGGGGAGAAAAACTGTTTTTT.

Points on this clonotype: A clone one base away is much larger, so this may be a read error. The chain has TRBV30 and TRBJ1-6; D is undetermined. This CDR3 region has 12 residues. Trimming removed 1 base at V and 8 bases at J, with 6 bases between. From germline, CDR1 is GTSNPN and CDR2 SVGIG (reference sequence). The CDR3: CAWSGRYSPLHF. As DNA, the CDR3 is TGTGCCTGGAGTGGACGGTATTCACCCCTCCACTTT.

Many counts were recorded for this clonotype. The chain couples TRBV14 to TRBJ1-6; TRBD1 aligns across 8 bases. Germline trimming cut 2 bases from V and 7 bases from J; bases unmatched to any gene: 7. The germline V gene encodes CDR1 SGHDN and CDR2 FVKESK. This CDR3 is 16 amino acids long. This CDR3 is CASSQQMAGGNSPLHF. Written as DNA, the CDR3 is TGTGCCAGCAGCCAACAGATGGCAGGGGGCAATTCACCCCTCCACTTT.

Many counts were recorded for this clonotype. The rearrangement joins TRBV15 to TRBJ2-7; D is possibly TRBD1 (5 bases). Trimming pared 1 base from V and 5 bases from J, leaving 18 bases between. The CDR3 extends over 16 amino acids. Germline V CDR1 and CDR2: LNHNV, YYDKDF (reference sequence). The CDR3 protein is CATSRGRTTFGNEQYF. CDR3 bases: TGTGCCACCAGCAGAGGTAGGACAACCTTTGGGAACGAGCAGTACTTC.

The CDR3 protein is CSASARAGRSYEQYF. CDR3 in DNA: TGCAGTGCCAGCGCCCGTGCTGGCCGATCCTACGAGCAGTACTTC. The chain recombines TRBV20-1 with TRBJ2-7, with D uncertain. The V and J ends lost 6 bases and 1 base respectively, with 19 bases between them. The CDR3 spans 15 residues. Germline values: CDR1 DFQATT, CDR2 SNEGSKA (reference sequence).

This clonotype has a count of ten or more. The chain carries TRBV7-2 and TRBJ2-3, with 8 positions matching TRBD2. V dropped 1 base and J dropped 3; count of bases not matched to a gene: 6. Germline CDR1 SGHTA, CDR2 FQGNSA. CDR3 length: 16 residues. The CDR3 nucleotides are TGTGCCAGCAGCTTAGTAACGGGAGGGCCAACAGATACGCAGTATTTT. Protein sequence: CASSLVTGGPTDTQYF.

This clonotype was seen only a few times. The CDR3 DNA is TGTGCCATCAGTGCTAGAGGTCGTAATCAGCCCCAGCATTTT. Encoded protein: CAISARGRNQPQHF. The chain links TRBV10-3 to TRBJ1-5; no clear D. The germline V and J ends were trimmed by 4 bases and 4 bases, with 11 bases remaining between them. CDR3 length: 14 amino acids. Germline CDR1 reads ENHRY; CDR2 reads SYGVKD.